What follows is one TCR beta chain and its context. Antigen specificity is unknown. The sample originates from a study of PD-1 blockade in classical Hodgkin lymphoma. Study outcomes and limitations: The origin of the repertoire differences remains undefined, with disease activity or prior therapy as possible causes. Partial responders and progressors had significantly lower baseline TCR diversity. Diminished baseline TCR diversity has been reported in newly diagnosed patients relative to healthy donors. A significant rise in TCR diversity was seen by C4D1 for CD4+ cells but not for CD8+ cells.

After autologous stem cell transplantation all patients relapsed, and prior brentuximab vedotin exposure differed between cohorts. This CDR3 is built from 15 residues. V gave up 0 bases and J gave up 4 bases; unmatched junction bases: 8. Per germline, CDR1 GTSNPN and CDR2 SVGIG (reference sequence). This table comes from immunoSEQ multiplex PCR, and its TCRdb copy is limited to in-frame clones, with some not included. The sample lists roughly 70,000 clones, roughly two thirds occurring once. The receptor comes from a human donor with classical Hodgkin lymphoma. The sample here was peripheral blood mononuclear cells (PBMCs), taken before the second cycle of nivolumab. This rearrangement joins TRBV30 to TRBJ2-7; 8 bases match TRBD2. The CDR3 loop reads CAWSVPGGNLYEQYF. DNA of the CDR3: TGTGCCTGGAGTGTACCGGGGGGGAACTTATACGAGCAGTACTTC.